The clone carrying this T cell receptor (beta chain) turned up a few times. What it binds is not known. It may be a read error: a sequence one base away is much more abundant. This entry belongs to a study of tumor and adjacent non-tumor tissue in lung cancer. Study summary: Each sample yielded a few million productive TCRbeta reads on average.

Per germline, CDR1 MNHEY and CDR2 SVGAGI. V was pared by 7 bases and J by 4 bases, with 16 bases between. This CDR3 contains 14 residues. Notes on the study in general: Significantly higher TCR diversity was found in tumor than normal lung. In normal lung, the top 100 clones were significantly more dominant than in tumor.

The library came from three nested PCR rounds adapted from ARM-PCR protocols. TCRdb re-called the multiplex PCR reads through MiXCR, storing one row per CDR3 protein. There are 68,000 or so distinct CDR3 sequences in the sample; approximately 63% occur only once, and about 19% lies in the top ten. The template was RNA from unsorted bulk tissue. Between August and November 2014, newly diagnosed, chemotherapy-naive lung cancer patients underwent thoracic surgery in China. The sequenced sample was lung tumor tissue. This receptor was taken from a man over 45 with non-small cell lung cancer. The chain couples TRBV6-5 to TRBJ1-1; the D gene is possibly TRBD1 (6 bases). CDR3 in amino acids: CASTLGGTSTEAFF. The CDR3 DNA reads TGTGCCAGCACCCTAGGGGGTACGAGCACTGAAGCTTTCTTT.